What follows are 17 T cell receptor beta chains derived from one specimen sequenced in a study of blood T cell repertoires in COVID-19. The table came from immunoSEQ multiplex PCR; TCRdb's copy has only in-frame clones and leaves some out. The table lists about 40,000 clones, around 80% of them singletons. Sequences were obtained from peripheral blood. These receptors were taken from a man at least 80 years old with acute or convalescent COVID-19.

The CDR3 DNA follows: TGCGCCAGCAGCCCGGACAGCTTGAACACTGAAGCTTTCTTT. This codes for CASSPDSLNTEAFF. The gene calls are TRBV5-1 and TRBJ1-1, with D perhaps matching TRBD1 (6 bases). This CDR3 region has 14 residues. V shed 4 bases and J shed 0 bases, with 10 bases lying between them. CDR1 is SGHRS, CDR2 YFSETQ, per germline. Supplemented by reference TRBV5-1 and TRBJ1-1, the full variable domain reads KAGVTQTPRYLIKTRGQQVTLSCSPISGHRSVSWYQQTPGQGLQFLFEYFSETQRNKGNFPGRFSGRQFSNSRSEMNVSTLELGDSALYLCASSPDSLNTEAFFGQGTRLTVV.

Remarks on this clone: A much larger clone sits a single nucleotide away, making a read error possible. The J gene is TRBJ1-5, the V gene TRBV2; D may be TRBD1 (5 bases). Germline CDR1 SNHLY, CDR2 FYNNEI. V lost 2 bases to trimming and J lost 2 bases, with 7 bases between them. This CDR3 spans 14 amino acids. In DNA form, the CDR3 reads TGTGCCAGCAGTGAACAGGGTGGCAATCAGCCCCAGCATTTT. Protein product: CASSEQGGNQPQHF.

The V call is TRBV30, the J call TRBJ2-7; D is ambiguous. The CDR3 runs to 12 residues. V was pared by 1 base and J by 6 bases, with 10 bases between. Germline CDR1 and CDR2: GTSNPN and SVGIG (reference sequence). The CDR3 reads CAWSEDTLEQYF. CDR3 DNA: TGTGCCTGGAGTGAAGACACGCTCGAGCAGTACTTC.

The gene calls are TRBV11-2 and TRBJ2-7, with 8 bases lining up with TRBD1. V shed 2 bases and J 5 bases; nucleotides not matched to a gene: 11. Germline CDR1 SGHAT, CDR2 FQNNGV. This CDR3 is built from 16 residues. The CDR3, as DNA: TGTGCCAGCAGCTTAACATTCGGACAGGGTGGAGACGAGCAGTACTTC. This encodes CASSLTFGQGGDEQYF.

This chain links TRBV4-2 with TRBJ1-2; maybe TRBD1 (5 bases). The CDR3 is 13 amino acids. The V and J ends lost 1 base and 6 bases respectively, with 9 bases between them. Germline V gene lookup returns CDR1 LGHNA and CDR2 YNFKEQ. CDR3 sequence: CASSQGAGDGYTF. CDR3 DNA: TGTGCCAGCAGCCAAGGGGCGGGGGATGGCTACACCTTC.

J is TRBJ2-5 and V is TRBV5-5; D may be TRBD1 (5 bases). V was cut by 3 bases and J by 1 base, with 13 bases left in between. The CDR3 totals 15 residues. Germline values: CDR1 SGHKS, CDR2 YYEKEE (reference sequence). The CDR3 sequence is CASSSLQATQETQYF. The DNA for the CDR3 is TGTGCCAGCAGCTCTTTACAGGCTACCCAAGAGACCCAGTACTTC.

This chain connects TRBV5-1 to TRBJ2-7; 9 bases map to TRBD1. Losses at the gene ends were 2 bases for V and 5 bases for J; bases not matched to a gene: 8. Per germline, CDR1 SGHRS and CDR2 YFSETQ. The CDR3 sequence is 15 residues long. The DNA for the CDR3 is TGCGCCAGCAGCTTTCAGGGACAGGGAGGTAACGAGCAGTACTTC. Encoded protein: CASSFQGQGGNEQYF.

The chain has TRBV19 and TRBJ2-1, with D uncertain. Germline V CDR1 and CDR2: LNHDA, SQIVND (reference sequence). Trimming removed 5 bases at V and 9 bases at J, with 11 bases between. This CDR3 has 12 residues. The CDR3 nucleotides are TGTGCCAGTAGTCCCTCTGGCGGTGAGCAGTTCTTC. As protein: CASSPSGGEQFF.

The gene calls are TRBV28 and TRBJ2-7; D unresolved. V was trimmed by 2 bases and J by 4 bases, leaving 6 bases between them. The CDR3 is made up of 12 amino acids. Germline CDR1 reads MDHEN; CDR2 reads SYDVKM. This chain's CDR3 is CASSLQIYEQYF. In DNA form, the CDR3 reads TGTGCCAGCAGTTTACAGATTTACGAGCAGTACTTC.

V usage is TRBV19 and J usage is TRBJ2-5, with 7 bases aligning to TRBD1. V gave up 5 bases and J gave up 4 bases; unmatched junction bases: 7. CDR1 and CDR2 (germline): LNHDA, SQIVND (reference sequence). CDR3 size: 14 residues. The CDR3 loop reads CASSGSTGAETQYF. In DNA, the CDR3 is TGTGCCAGTAGTGGCAGTACAGGGGCAGAGACCCAGTACTTC.

V usage is TRBV9 and J usage is TRBJ2-3, with D maybe TRBD2 (5 bases). CDR1 is SGDLS, CDR2 YYNGEE, per germline. The CDR3 has 15 residues. The V end was cut by 0 bases, the J end by 0 bases, with 8 bases between. The CDR3 nucleotides read TGTGCCAGCAGCGTAGAGGGAGCTAGCACAGATACGCAGTATTTT. Translating gives CASSVEGASTDTQYF. The full variable domain, completed using reference TRBV9 and TRBJ2-3, is DSGVTQTPKHLITATGQRVTLRCSPRSGDLSVYWYQQSLDQGLQFLIQYYNGEERAKGNILERFSAQQFPDLHSELNLSSLELGDSALYFCASSVEGASTDTQYFGPGTRLTVL.

The chain has TRBV2 and TRBJ2-7; no clear D gene. The V end was cut by 3 bases, the J end by 4 bases, with 4 bases between. The CDR3 consists of 11 residues. Germline V gene data show CDR1 as SNHLY and CDR2 as FYNNEI. DNA for the CDR3: TGTGCCAGCAGTGAGTTATACGAGCAGTACTTC. Encoded protein: CASSELYEQYF.

The chain combines TRBV4-2 with TRBJ2-3; D is possibly TRBD2 (8 bases). The CDR3 length is 18 residues. In germline, CDR1 is LGHNA, CDR2 YNFKEQ. V was pared by 4 bases and J by 2 bases, with 22 bases between. Here the CDR3 reads CASSLRKGGGGSTDTQYF. The CDR3, as DNA: TGTGCCAGCAGCCTACGGAAAGGGGGCGGGGGGTCCACAGATACGCAGTATTTT.

V and J are TRBV20-1 and TRBJ1-6; D uncertain. Germline CDR1 reads DFQATT; CDR2 reads SNEGSKA (reference sequence). V was trimmed by 3 bases and J by 3 bases, leaving 15 bases between them. CDR3 size: 16 residues. CDR3 residues: CSASPHPQSYNSPLHF. DNA for the CDR3: TGCAGTGCTAGTCCTCATCCACAGAGCTATAATTCACCCCTCCACTTT.

This sequence joins TRBV2 and TRBJ2-7; D is ambiguous. The CDR3 loop spans 13 amino acids. V gave up 4 bases and J gave up 1 base, with 8 bases separating them. Germline CDR1 SNHLY, CDR2 FYNNEI. The CDR3: CASSVIQSYEQYF. CDR3 coding DNA: TGTGCCAGCAGTGTTATACAATCCTACGAGCAGTACTTC.

The chain employs TRBV5-4 and TRBJ1-1; D is uncertain. V dropped 4 bases and J dropped 2 bases, with 21 bases sitting between them. CDR1 and CDR2 from the germline V gene are SGHNT and YYREEE (reference sequence). This CDR3 spans 17 amino acids. The chain's CDR3 is CASSPSPGDLGNTEAFF. Here the CDR3 DNA reads TGTGCCAGCAGCCCGTCCCCCGGCGACTTAGGAAACACTGAAGCTTTCTTT.

The chain has TRBV5-4 and TRBJ2-3, with 9 bases that match TRBD1. V trimming: 4 bases; J trimming: 1 base; junction bases outside the gene matches: 1. The CDR3 has 14 amino acids. The germline V gene encodes CDR1 SGHNT and CDR2 YYREEE (reference sequence). The CDR3 bases are TGTGCCAGCAGCGGGACAGGGCGCACAGATACGCAGTATTTT. This translates into CASSGTGRTDTQYF.